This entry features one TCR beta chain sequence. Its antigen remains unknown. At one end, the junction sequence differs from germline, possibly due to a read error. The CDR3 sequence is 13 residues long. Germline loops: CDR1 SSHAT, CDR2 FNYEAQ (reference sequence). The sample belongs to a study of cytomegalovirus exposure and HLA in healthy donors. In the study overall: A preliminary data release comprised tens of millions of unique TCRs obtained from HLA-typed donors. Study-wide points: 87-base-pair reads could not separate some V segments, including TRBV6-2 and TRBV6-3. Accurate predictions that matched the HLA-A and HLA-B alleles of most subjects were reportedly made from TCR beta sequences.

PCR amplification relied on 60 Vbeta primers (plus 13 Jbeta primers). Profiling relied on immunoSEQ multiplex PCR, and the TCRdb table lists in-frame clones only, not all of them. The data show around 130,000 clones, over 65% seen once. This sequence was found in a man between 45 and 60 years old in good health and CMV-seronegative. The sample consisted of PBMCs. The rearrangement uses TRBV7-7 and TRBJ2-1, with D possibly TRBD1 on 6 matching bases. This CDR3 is CASSWDTLGEQFF. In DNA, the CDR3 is TGTGCTAGCAGCTGGGACACTCTCGGTGAGCAGTTCTTC.